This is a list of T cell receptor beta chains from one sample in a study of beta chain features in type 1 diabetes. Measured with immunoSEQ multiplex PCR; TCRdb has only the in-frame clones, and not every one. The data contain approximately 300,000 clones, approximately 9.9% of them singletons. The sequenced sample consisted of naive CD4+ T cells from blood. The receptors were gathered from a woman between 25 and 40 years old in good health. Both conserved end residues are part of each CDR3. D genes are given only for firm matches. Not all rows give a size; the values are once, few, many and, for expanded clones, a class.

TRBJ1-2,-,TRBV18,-,CASSPLDRKAYGYTF,TGTGCCAGCTCACCACTGGACAGAAAAGCGTATGGCTACACCTTC
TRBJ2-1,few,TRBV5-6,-,CASSWGGRDNEQFF,TGTGCCAGCAGCTGGGGGGGCCGAGACAATGAGCAGTTCTTC
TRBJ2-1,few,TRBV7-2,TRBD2,CASSSLAGGGNEQFF,TGTGCCAGCAGCTCACTAGCGGGAGGCGGCAATGAGCAGTTCTTC
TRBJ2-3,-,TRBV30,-,CAWGRRSTDTQYF,TGTGCCTGGGGGCGGAGGAGCACAGATACGCAGTATTTT
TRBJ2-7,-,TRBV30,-,CAWSYGGEQYF,TGTGCCTGGAGTTACGGGGGCGAGCAGTACTTC
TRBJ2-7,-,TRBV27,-,CASTVWWGVISYEQYF,TGTGCCAGCACCGTTTGGTGGGGGGTGATCAGCTACGAGCAGTACTTC
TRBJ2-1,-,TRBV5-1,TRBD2,CASSHGLAGGYNEQFF,TGCGCCAGCAGCCACGGACTAGCGGGGGGGTACAATGAGCAGTTCTTC
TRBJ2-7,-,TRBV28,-,CASSSPHEQYF,TGTGCCAGCAGTTCCCCTCACGAGCAGTACTTC
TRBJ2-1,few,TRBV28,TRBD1,CASSIYGQVYNEQFF,TGTGCCAGCAGTATATATGGACAGGTCTACAATGAGCAGTTCTTC
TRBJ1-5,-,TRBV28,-,CASSYEQPQHF,TGTGCCAGCAGCTACGAGCAGCCCCAGCATTTT
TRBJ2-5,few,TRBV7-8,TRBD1,CASSFGTAQETQYF,TGTGCCAGCAGCTTTGGGACAGCACAAGAGACCCAGTACTTC
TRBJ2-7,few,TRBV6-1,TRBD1,CASSGDRVDNEQYF,TGTGCCAGCAGTGGAGACAGGGTGGACAACGAGCAGTACTTC
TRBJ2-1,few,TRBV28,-,CASSSTAAGRYNEQFF,TGTGCCAGCAGTTCGACTGCCGCGGGCCGCTACAATGAGCAGTTCTTC
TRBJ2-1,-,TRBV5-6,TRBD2,CASSGLAGENEQFF,TGTGCCAGCAGCGGACTAGCGGGAGAGAATGAGCAGTTCTTC
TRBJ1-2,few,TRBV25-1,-,CASSEFQGGGYTF,TGTGCCAGCAGTGAGTTCCAGGGAGGAGGCTACACCTTC
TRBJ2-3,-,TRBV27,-,CASKQIASTDTQYF,TGTGCCAGCAAACAAATTGCTAGCACAGATACGCAGTATTTT
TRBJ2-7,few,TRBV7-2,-,CASSRGAAKSYEQYF,TGTGCCAGCAGCCGTGGGGCCGCAAAATCGTACGAGCAGTACTTC
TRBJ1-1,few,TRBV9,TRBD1,CASSPGTGGSGTEAFF,TGTGCCAGCAGCCCCGGGACAGGGGGGTCGGGCACTGAAGCTTTCTTT
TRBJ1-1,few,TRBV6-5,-,CASSSVNTEAFF,TGTGCCAGCAGTTCGGTCAACACTGAAGCTTTCTTT
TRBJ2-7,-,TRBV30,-,CAWTLSGEQYF,TGTGCCTGGACCCTCAGCGGGGAGCAGTACTTC
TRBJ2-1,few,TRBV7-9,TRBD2,CASSLGGTSYNEQFF,TGTGCCAGCAGCTTAGGTGGGACTAGCTACAATGAGCAGTTCTTC
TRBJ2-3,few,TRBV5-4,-,CASSSEGTFTDTQYF,TGTGCCAGCAGCAGTGAGGGCACTTTCACAGATACGCAGTATTTT
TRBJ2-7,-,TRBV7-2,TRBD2,CASSLVPRYSGNYEQYF,TGTGCCAGCAGCTTAGTGCCCCGGTATAGCGGGAACTACGAGCAGTACTTC
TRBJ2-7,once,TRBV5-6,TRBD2,CASSIPGLAGYEAYEQYF,TGTGCCAGCAGCATACCGGGACTAGCGGGATACGAAGCCTACGAGCAGTACTTC
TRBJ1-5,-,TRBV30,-,CAWSKAGSSNQPQHF,TGTGCCTGGAGTAAGGCAGGATCGAGCAATCAGCCCCAGCATTTT
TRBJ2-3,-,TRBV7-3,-,CASSSLGSPKPMDTQYF,TGTGCCAGCAGCTCCTTAGGGAGCCCTAAACCAATGGATACGCAGTATTTT
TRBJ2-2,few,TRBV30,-,CAGSPQGWGELFF,TGTGCCGGCTCACCCCAGGGGTGGGGGGAGCTGTTTTTT
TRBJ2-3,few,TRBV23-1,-,CATPQRGGITDTQYF,TGCGCCACTCCTCAAAGGGGCGGAATCACAGATACGCAGTATTTT
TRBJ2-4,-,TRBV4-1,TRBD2,CASSQPSGTYIAKNIQYF,TGCGCCAGCAGCCAACCAAGCGGGACCTATATAGCCAAAAACATTCAGTACTTC
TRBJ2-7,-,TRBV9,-,CASSPDAGSSYEQYF,TGTGCCAGCAGCCCCGATGCGGGGAGCTCCTACGAGCAGTACTTC
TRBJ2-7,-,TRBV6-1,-,CASRPLRSSYEQYF,TGTGCCAGCAGGCCTCTTAGGAGCTCCTACGAGCAGTACTTC
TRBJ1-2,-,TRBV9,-,CASSVVSSGLSDGYTF,TGTGCCAGCAGCGTAGTGAGTTCGGGCCTTAGCGATGGCTACACCTTC
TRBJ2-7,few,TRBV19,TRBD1,CASRRTGTYEQYF,TGTGCCAGTCGACGGACAGGAACCTACGAGCAGTACTTC
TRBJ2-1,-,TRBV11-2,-,CASSTGSATGDEQFF,TGTGCCAGCAGTACCGGGAGCGCCACGGGGGATGAGCAGTTCTTC
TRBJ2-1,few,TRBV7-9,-,CASSLGPGVNEQFF,TGTGCCAGCAGCTTAGGCCCGGGGGTGAATGAGCAGTTCTTC
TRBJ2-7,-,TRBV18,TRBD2,CASSPGLADYEQYF,TGTGCCAGCTCACCAGGACTAGCGGACTACGAGCAGTACTTC
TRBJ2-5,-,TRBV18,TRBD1,CASSPGVQGAGETQYF,TGTGCCAGCTCACCAGGGGTCCAGGGGGCAGGAGAGACCCAGTACTTC
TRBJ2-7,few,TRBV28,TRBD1,CASSLRRYSRGINEQYF,TGTGCCAGCAGTTTAAGACGGTACAGCAGGGGGATAAACGAGCAGTACTTC
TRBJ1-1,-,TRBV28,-,CASSGGPLNTEAFF,TGTGCCAGCAGCGGGGGGCCGTTGAACACTGAAGCTTTCTTT
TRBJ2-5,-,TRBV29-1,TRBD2,CSVDVGGSAGGETQYF,TGCAGCGTTGACGTAGGGGGCTCAGCGGGAGGGGAGACCCAGTACTTC
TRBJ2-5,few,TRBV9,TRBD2,CASSASLGTSGYQETQYF,TGTGCCAGCAGCGCGTCCCTAGGGACTAGCGGGTACCAAGAGACCCAGTACTTC
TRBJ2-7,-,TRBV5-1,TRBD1,CASSLQGEYEQYF,TGCGCCAGCAGCTTACAGGGGGAGTACGAGCAGTACTTC
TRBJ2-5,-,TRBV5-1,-,CASSFRGTETQYF,TGCGCCAGCAGCTTCAGGGGAACGGAGACCCAGTACTTC
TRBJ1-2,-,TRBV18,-,CASSPSEWRQNYGYTF,TGTGCCAGCTCACCAAGCGAATGGCGACAGAACTATGGCTACACCTTC
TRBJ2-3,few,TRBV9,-,CASSVAGDDTDTQYF,TGTGCCAGCAGCGTAGCGGGGGACGACACAGATACGCAGTATTTT
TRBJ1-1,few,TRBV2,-,CASSEEGSGTEAFF,TGTGCCAGCAGTGAAGAGGGGTCAGGGACTGAAGCTTTCTTT
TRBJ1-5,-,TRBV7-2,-,CASSFQDHQPQHF,TGTGCCAGCAGCTTCCAGGATCATCAGCCCCAGCATTTT
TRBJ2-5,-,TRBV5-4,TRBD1,CASSLGQVRGTQYF,TGTGCCAGCAGCTTAGGACAGGTCCGGGGGACCCAGTACTTC
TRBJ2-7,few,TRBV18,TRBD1,CASSHPGTGAVEQYF,TGTGCCAGCTCACATCCCGGGACAGGGGCCGTGGAGCAGTACTTC
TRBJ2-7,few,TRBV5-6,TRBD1,CASSLGGPNSYEQYF,TGTGCCAGCAGCCTAGGGGGCCCAAACTCCTACGAGCAGTACTTC
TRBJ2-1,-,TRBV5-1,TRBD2,CASSFRGSVYEQFF,TGCGCCAGCAGCTTTCGCGGGAGCGTCTATGAGCAGTTCTTC
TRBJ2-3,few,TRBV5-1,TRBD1,CASSDRASTDTQYF,TGCGCCAGCAGTGACAGGGCTAGCACAGATACGCAGTATTTT
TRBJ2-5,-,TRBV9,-,CASSVAGQGLGTQYF,TGTGCCAGCAGCGTAGCTGGGCAGGGGCTTGGGACCCAGTACTTC
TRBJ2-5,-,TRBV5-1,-,CASSLSLAGMETQYF,TGCGCCAGCAGCTTGAGTCTTGCAGGGATGGAGACCCAGTACTTC
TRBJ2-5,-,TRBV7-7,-,CASSLGTAQETQYF,TGTGCTAGCAGCTTAGGAACAGCACAAGAGACCCAGTACTTC